This is a list of T cell receptor beta chains from one sample in a study of blood T cells in healthy people across ages. TCRdb called the 5' RACE reads again in MiXCR, with one record for every CDR3 protein. The sample consists of some 1,800,000 distinct CDR3 sequences, about two fifths of them appearing once. Sequences were obtained from blood. Receptors were obtained from a human donor in good health. CDR3s include the opening cysteine and the closing phenylalanine or tryptophan. The order of the fields is clone size, J gene, D gene, V gene, CDR3 DNA, CDR3 protein. The D gene is left open where the match is weak. Size tells how often a clone was seen (once, few, many) or the class of an expanded clone, and some rows leave it out.

many	TRBJ1-2	.	TRBV9	TGTGCCAGCAGCCTAGATTACAACTATGGCTACACCTTC	CASSLDYNYGYTF
few	TRBJ2-3	.	TRBV10-3	TGTGCCATCAGTGAGTCGAGCTACTCAGATACGCAGTATTTT	CAISESSYSDTQYF
many	TRBJ2-3	TRBD1	TRBV10-3	TGTGCCATCAGCTGGGGGAAGAGGACAGGGAGCACAGATACGCAGTATTTT	CAISWGKRTGSTDTQYF
many	TRBJ2-7	.	TRBV6-5	TGTGCCAGCGGGGTGGGGGCGCAGGGCGAGCAGTACTTC	CASGVGAQGEQYF
.	TRBJ1-2	.	TRBV20-1	TGCAGTGCTAGAGATGCGACGGCTAACTATGGCTACACCTTC	CSARDATANYGYTF
.	TRBJ1-1	.	TRBV5-1	TGCGCCAGCAGCTTGGCCCATTTGGGATGGGAAAACACTGAAGCTTTCTTT	CASSLAHLGWENTEAFF
.	TRBJ1-1	TRBD1	TRBV29-1	TGCAGCGTTGGGGACAGGGACATCACTGAAGCTTTCTTT	CSVGDRDITEAFF
few	TRBJ2-7	.	TRBV5-1	TGCGCCAGCAGCGATCAGATCTCCTACGAGCAGTACTTC	CASSDQISYEQYF
.	TRBJ2-7	.	TRBV20-1	TGCAGTGCTAGAGATCAGCGAGGGAGCTCCTACGAGCAGTACTTC	CSARDQRGSSYEQYF
.	TRBJ2-4	TRBD1	TRBV15	TGTGCCACCAGCAAAGCAGGGGGTGATGGAAACATTCAGTACTTC	CATSKAGGDGNIQYF
.	TRBJ1-1	.	TRBV3-1	TGTGCCAGCAGTCGAGGTTTCGGGGATACTGAAGCTTTCTTT	CASSRGFGDTEAFF
few	TRBJ2-1	.	TRBV24-1	TGTGCCACCAGTCCGAGACTACGACCTTACAATGAGCAGTTCTTC	CATSPRLRPYNEQFF
few	TRBJ2-7	TRBD1	TRBV6-2/TRBV6-3	TGTGCCAGCAGCCCCAGAGGCAGGGGGTACCTTACCCAATACGAGCAGTACTTC	CASSPRGRGYLTQYEQYF
.	TRBJ1-2	.	TRBV20-1	TGCAGTGCTAGACAACTTCGGTATGGCTACACCTTC	CSARQLRYGYTF
.	TRBJ2-3	TRBD1	TRBV7-2	TGTGCCAGCAGCTTAACGACAGGGGCCCTAGGAAGGCAGTATTTT	CASSLTTGALGRQYF
few	TRBJ2-5	.	TRBV12-3/TRBV12-4	TGTGCCAGCAGGGGAGCGGGTTCTGGGGGTGATTCGGAGACCCAGTACTTC	CASRGAGSGGDSETQYF
.	TRBJ2-4	.	TRBV5-6	TGTGCCAGCAGCTTGGACAGGTCTTTTGAGCGGTACTTC	CASSLDRSFERYF
.	TRBJ1-2	TRBD1	TRBV6-2/TRBV6-3	TGTGCCAGCAGTTCACCGGGACAGGGGGCCTATGGCTACACCTTC	CASSSPGQGAYGYTF
.	TRBJ2-3	TRBD2	TRBV4-3	TGCGCCAGCAGCCAAGAGCAGGGGGGACTAGCCGGAGATACGCAGTATTTT	CASSQEQGGLAGDTQYF
.	TRBJ2-1	TRBD2	TRBV29-1	TGCAGCGTTGAAGAGCTCGCGGGGGGAGTCGGTGAGCAGTTCTTC	CSVEELAGGVGEQFF
.	TRBJ1-2	TRBD1	TRBV20-1	TGCAGTGCAGGGACGGGACAGGGGTCCTATGGCTACACCTTC	CSAGTGQGSYGYTF
few	TRBJ1-1	.	TRBV12-3/TRBV12-4	TGTGCCAGCACCATGACAGTACACGAAGCTTTCTTT	CASTMTVHEAFF
.	TRBJ2-5	.	TRBV5-5	TGTGCCAGCAGCTTGAATCCAGGGCAGGGAGAGACCCAGTACTTC	CASSLNPGQGETQYF
few	TRBJ1-2	TRBD1	TRBV11-3	TGTGCCAGCAGCCCGCCCTGGACAGGGGGCTACACCTTC	CASSPPWTGGYTF
.	TRBJ2-4	TRBD1	TRBV10-3	TGTGCCATCGGCGAACAGGGGAATCGCATTCAGTACTTC	CAIGEQGNRIQYF
.	TRBJ1-5	TRBD1	TRBV2	TGTGCCAGCAGTGGAACAGGGGGCAGGGGTCAGCCCCAGCATTTT	CASSGTGGRGQPQHF
.	TRBJ2-7	.	TRBV9	TGTGCCAGCAGCGTAGCTGCAGACAAGTCCTACGAGCAGTACTTC	CASSVAADKSYEQYF
few	TRBJ2-3	.	TRBV24-1	TGTGCCACCCGTGCCTTTTCCACAGATACGCAGTATTTT	CATRAFSTDTQYF
.	TRBJ2-1	.	TRBV12-3/TRBV12-4	TGTGCCAGCAGTTTGGGGAGTCTGGGTGAGCAGTTCTTC	CASSLGSLGEQFF
.	TRBJ1-2	.	TRBV5-1	TGCGCCAGCAGCTTGCCGACTAACTATGGCTACACCTTC	CASSLPTNYGYTF
.	TRBJ2-6	.	TRBV6-2/TRBV6-3	TGTGCCAGCAGTTACTCGACCTTTCGCTCTGGGGCCAACGTCCTGACTTTC	CASSYSTFRSGANVLTF
few	TRBJ2-1	TRBD1	TRBV7-9	TGTGCCAGCAGCTCCTCCCGGGACAGATCCTACAATGAGCAGTTCTTC	CASSSSRDRSYNEQFF
few	TRBJ2-1	.	TRBV5-1	TGCGCCAGCAGCCTGGAACAGAACCTTTACAATGAGCAGTTCTTC	CASSLEQNLYNEQFF
few	TRBJ1-2	.	TRBV4-2	TGTGCCAGCAGTAGTTCAGGGAGGATTTATGACTACACCTTC	CASSSSGRIYDYTF
many	TRBJ2-7	TRBD1	TRBV29-1	TGCAGCGCCACCCCAAGTAGGGGGCCCTACGAGCAGTACTTC	CSATPSRGPYEQYF
once	TRBJ2-5	.	TRBV4-1	TGCGCCAGCAGCCATGGGACTTACTCGCAAGAGACCCAGTACTTC	CASSHGTYSQETQYF
.	TRBJ2-3	.	TRBV28	TGTGCCAGCAGTTTCGTAGGGGTAGATACGCAGTATTTT	CASSFVGVDTQYF
few	TRBJ2-3	.	TRBV7-3	TGTGCCAGCAGCTTGGGATGGACTAATCCCACAGATACGCAGTATTTT	CASSLGWTNPTDTQYF
.	TRBJ2-7	TRBD2	TRBV20-1	TGCAGTGCTAGAGATCGAATAACTAGCGGAAGCTCCTACGAGCAGTACTTC	CSARDRITSGSSYEQYF
few	TRBJ1-6	.	TRBV9	TGTGCCAGCAGCGTAGAAGGGGCTCGTTCACCCCTCCACTTT	CASSVEGARSPLHF
.	TRBJ1-1	TRBD1	TRBV28	TGTGCCAGCAGTTTATTTCGTTATGCCGGCCAGGGGGGCACTGAAGCTTTCTTT	CASSLFRYAGQGGTEAFF
.	TRBJ2-3	.	TRBV4-3	TGCGCCAGCAGCCAAGATCTAGGTACTCAGGGAATCACAGATACGCAGTATTTT	CASSQDLGTQGITDTQYF
.	TRBJ2-5	.	TRBV29-1	TGCAGCGTTGAAAAGGAGGCGCTTACCCAGTACTTC	CSVEKEALTQYF
.	TRBJ2-1	.	TRBV27	TGTGCCAGCAGCCACCTTAGGGGGGACAAGGGAACCTACAATGAGCAGTTCTTC	CASSHLRGDKGTYNEQFF
.	TRBJ1-1	.	TRBV14	TGTGCCAGCACCTCGATACCTGGCGCCCTGGCTTTCTTT	CASTSIPGALAFF
.	TRBJ2-3	.	TRBV28	TGTGCCAGCAGTTTAGGGGCATACAGCATTAGCACAGATACGCAGTATTTT	CASSLGAYSISTDTQYF
.	TRBJ2-5	.	TRBV20-1	TGCAGTGCTAGCTCGAGGCGGGATGACGAGACCCAGTACTTC	CSASSRRDDETQYF
.	TRBJ2-1	.	TRBV7-3	TGTGCCAGCAGCTACGGTACAACAGGACACAATGAGCAGTTCTTC	CASSYGTTGHNEQFF
.	TRBJ1-2	TRBD1	TRBV6-5	TGTGCCAGCAAAAGGGACAGGGAGGTCTATGGCTACACCTTC	CASKRDREVYGYTF
once	TRBJ1-4	.	TRBV2	TGTGCCAGCAGGACGGCGACATATGAAAAACTGTTTTTT	CASRTATYEKLFF
.	TRBJ1-2	.	TRBV20-1	TGCAGTGCTAGAGATGGGGGAGACTATGGCTACACCTTC	CSARDGGDYGYTF